What follows is one T cell receptor (beta chain) and its context. The data originate from a study of control samples from healthy donors and cancer patients. The germline V gene has CDR1 SGHRS and CDR2 YFSETQ. The trim removed 0 bases at V and 1 base at J, leaving 1 base unmatched. CDR3 length equals 16 residues. Here immunoSEQ multiplex PCR was the method, and the copy in TCRdb shows in-frame clones only, minus some. The sample carries under 450,000 clones, 90% recorded once. The receptor comes from a middle-aged man with head and neck cancer. The sequenced sample consisted of PBMCs. The chain couples TRBV5-1 to TRBJ2-5, with 12 nucleotides matching TRBD2. CDR3 DNA sequence: TGCGCCAGCAGCTTGGTACTAGCGGGAGGCCAAGAGACCCAGTACTTC. Translating gives CASSLVLAGGQETQYF.